What follows are 21 T cell receptor beta chains derived from one specimen sequenced in a study of cytomegalovirus exposure and HLA in healthy donors. PCR amplification relied on 60 Vbeta primers (plus 13 Jbeta primers). TCRdb's copy holds only in-frame clones and misses some; the assay was immunoSEQ multiplex PCR. The table records 160,000 or so clones, more than 65% of them present only once. Source material: PBMCs. The receptors were gathered from a man between 18 and 29 years old in good health and CMV-seropositive.

The chain has TRBV29-1 and TRBJ2-1; TRBD2 aligns across 9 bases. V was clipped by 1 base and J by 9 bases; unmatched bases: 13. This CDR3 is built from 16 residues. Germline V gene sequence: CDR1 SQVTM, CDR2 ANQGSEA. CDR3 sequence reads: CSVEVVWSSGKGEQFF. CDR3 DNA: TGCAGCGTTGAAGTTGTATGGTCTAGCGGGAAGGGTGAGCAGTTCTTC.

This chain uses TRBV5-1 with TRBJ2-5; D is ambiguous. The J call could be wrong; TRBJ2-7 is a better fit for the DNA end. From germline, CDR1 is SGHRS and CDR2 YFSETQ. The CDR3 length is 12 residues. The chain's CDR3 is CASRNSSYEQYF. For the CDR3, the DNA is TGCGCCAGCAGGAACAGCTCCTACGAGCAGTACTTC.

The gene calls are TRBV6-5 and TRBJ2-3, with D maybe TRBD2 (7 bases). Germline CDR1 MNHEY, CDR2 SVGAGI. The CDR3 runs 16 residues. Trimming removed 4 bases from V and 2 bases from J, with 16 bases in between. CDR3 DNA: TGTGCCAGCAGTTCTGCTGGGGGGGCCATCACAGATACGCAGTATTTT. Amino acid sequence: CASSSAGGAITDTQYF.

This sequence joins TRBV13 and TRBJ2-3, with 8 nucleotides matching TRBD1. J was trimmed by 8 bases and V by 5 bases; bases with no gene match: 6. The CDR3 is made up of 13 amino acids. Germline CDR1 reads PRHDT; CDR2 reads FYEKMQ (reference sequence). CDR3 protein: CASSQDRVSTQYF. The CDR3 DNA sequence: TGTGCCAGCAGCCAGGACAGGGTTAGTACGCAGTATTTT.

This clone was seen only a few times. J is TRBJ1-5 and V is TRBV19, with TRBD1 matching over 10 bases. After removal of 7 bases from V and 6 bases from J, the junction contained 12 bases not matched to a gene. The CDR3 is 16 residues long. Germline V gives CDR1 LNHDA, CDR2 SQIVND (reference sequence). DNA for the CDR3: TGTGCCAGTAATGAAGGGGGACAGGGGCTTGTTCAGCCCCAGCATTTT. Residues: CASNEGGQGLVQPQHF.

The chain uses TRBV28 and TRBJ2-7, with D tentatively TRBD2 (5 bases). This CDR3 region has 15 residues. V shed 3 bases and J shed 4 bases, with 16 bases lying between them. Germline CDR1 is MDHEN and CDR2 is SYDVKM. CDR3 sequence (DNA): TGTGCCAGCAGTTTCCTGGAGGCGTGGTCGTACGAGCAGTACTTC. Its translation: CASSFLEAWSYEQYF.

This chain joins TRBV5-1 and TRBJ2-5, with TRBD2 identical over 7 bases. The CDR3 is made up of 15 amino acids. Germline V gene data show CDR1 as SGHRS and CDR2 as YFSETQ. J lost 2 bases, V lost 2 bases, and 6 bases had no gene match. CDR3 sequence: CASSLSGTTQETQYF. In nucleotides, the CDR3 is TGCGCCAGCAGCTTATCCGGGACTACGCAAGAGACCCAGTACTTC. The variable domain in full, with the rest retrieved from reference TRBV5-1 and TRBJ2-5, is KAGVTQTPRYLIKTRGQQVTLSCSPISGHRSVSWYQQTPGQGLQFLFEYFSETQRNKGNFPGRFSGRQFSNSRSEMNVSTLELGDSALYLCASSLSGTTQETQYFGPGTRLLVL.

The V gene is TRBV18, the J gene TRBJ2-7; 8 bases are a match to TRBD2. The CDR3 is 13 residues long. Germline V CDR1 and CDR2: KGHSH, LQKENI. With V trimmed by 4 bases and J by 7 bases, 6 bases remained unmatched. CDR3 sequence: CASSRNREGEQYF. The DNA for the CDR3 is TGTGCCAGCTCACGAAACCGGGAGGGAGAGCAGTACTTC. Variable domain in full (rest from reference TRBV18 and TRBJ2-7): NAGVMQNPRHLVRRRGQEARLRCSPMKGHSHVYWYRQLPEEGLKFMVYLQKENIIDESGMPKERFSAEFPKEGPSILRIQQVVRGDSAAYFCASSRNREGEQYFGPGTRLTVT.

The genes are TRBV10-3 and TRBJ1-2; perhaps TRBD1 as D (5 bases). Germline V gene sequence: CDR1 ENHRY, CDR2 SYGVKD. Deletions cut 7 bases from V and 2 bases from J, with 11 bases between. This CDR3 contains 13 residues. The CDR3 here is CAITGRTNYGYTF. Written as DNA, the CDR3 is TGTGCCATCACTGGCAGGACAAACTATGGCTACACCTTC.

The chain recombines TRBV5-1 with TRBJ1-1, with TRBD1 matching 7 bases. The CDR3 runs to 13 residues. Germline CDR1 SGHRS, CDR2 YFSETQ. The junction had 3 bases not matched to a gene; V was cut back by 4 bases and J by 3 bases. In nucleotides, the CDR3 is TGCGCCAGCAGCCGTGACAGGGACACTGAAGCTTTCTTT. Amino acids: CASSRDRDTEAFF. The full variable domain, completed using reference TRBV5-1 and TRBJ1-1, is KAGVTQTPRYLIKTRGQQVTLSCSPISGHRSVSWYQQTPGQGLQFLFEYFSETQRNKGNFPGRFSGRQFSNSRSEMNVSTLELGDSALYLCASSRDRDTEAFFGQGTRLTVV.

CDR3 coding DNA: TGTGCCAGCAGCGCATCCCCTCAGGGGGCCCGGTATGGCTACACCTTC. As protein: CASSASPQGARYGYTF. This chain joins TRBV5-6 and TRBJ1-2, with TRBD1 identical over 8 bases. V gave up 4 bases and J gave up 5 bases; unmatched junction bases: 13. Germline CDR1 is SGHDT and CDR2 is YYEEEE. The CDR3 contains 16 residues.

This clone has more than one count but fewer than ten. The CDR3 sequence: CASSQRTEAFF. The CDR3 nucleotides are TGTGCCAGCAGCCAGAGGACTGAAGCTTTCTTT. This chain joins TRBV2 and TRBJ1-1; D is unresolved. In germline, CDR1 is SNHLY, CDR2 FYNNEI. The V and J ends lost 6 bases and 5 bases respectively, with 7 bases between them. The CDR3 runs 11 residues. The full variable domain, rest sourced from reference TRBV2 and TRBJ1-1, is EPEVTQTPSHQVTQMGQEVILRCVPISNHLYFYWYRQILGQKVEFLVSFYNNEISEKSEIFDDQFSVERPDGSNFTLKIRSTKLEDSAMYFCASSQRTEAFFGQGTRLTVV.

The chain carries TRBV6-6 and TRBJ2-3; TRBD2 matches 9 bases. V shed 2 bases, J shed 5 bases, and the junction held 5 bases outside the gene matches. Germline-derived CDR1 and CDR2 are MNHNY and SVGAGI (reference sequence). The CDR3 runs 15 residues. This CDR3 is CASSYVRGGKDTQYF. In nucleotides, the CDR3 is TGTGCCAGCAGTTACGTGCGGGGGGGTAAAGATACGCAGTATTTT.

The chain joins TRBV5-6 to TRBJ2-7; D is perhaps TRBD1 (5 bases). The CDR3 covers 12 residues. V lost 4 bases and J lost 2, with 7 bases in between. CDR1 SGHDT and CDR2 YYEEEE come from the germline V gene. The CDR3 loop is CASSQGAYEQYF. Here the CDR3 DNA reads TGTGCCAGCAGCCAGGGCGCCTACGAGCAGTACTTC.

The chain employs TRBV5-6 and TRBJ2-5; D is undetermined. Per germline, CDR1 SGHDT and CDR2 YYEEEE. V gave up 0 bases and J gave up 2 bases, with 8 bases separating them. This CDR3 is 14 amino acids long. CDR3 sequence (DNA): TGTGCCAGCAGCTTGGGGTCAGTTCAAGAGACCCAGTACTTC. It codes for CASSLGSVQETQYF.

This clone was seen a few times. The gene calls are TRBV27 and TRBJ2-1; 11 bases are a match to TRBD2. This CDR3 region has 16 residues. Germline V gives CDR1 MNHEY, CDR2 SMNVEV (reference sequence). J gave up 3 bases and V 0 bases, and 1 base lay outside the gene matches. CDR3 sequence reads: CASSLSGTSGYNEQFF. CDR3 in DNA: TGTGCCAGCAGTTTATCGGGGACTAGCGGCTACAATGAGCAGTTCTTC.

The sample holds one count of this clone. The rearrangement joins TRBV5-6 to TRBJ2-5; weak D call: TRBD2 (7 bases). In germline, CDR1 is SGHDT, CDR2 YYEEEE. Deletions cut 0 bases from V and 5 bases from J, with 14 bases between. The CDR3 sequence is 15 residues long. For the CDR3, the DNA is TGTGCCAGCAGCTTGGCTGGGGGGGCCCGGGAGACCCAGTACTTC. Translation: CASSLAGGARETQYF.

V usage is TRBV21-1 and J usage is TRBJ2-7; the table's TRBD1 call for D was not verified on the DNA. TRBV21-1 is annotated as a pseudogene. The CDR3 is made up of 15 amino acids. The CDR3 DNA reads TGTGCCAGCGGACTTGGGACAGAGAACTCCTACGAGCAGTACTTC. Residues: CASGLGTENSYEQYF.

The chain has TRBV5-6 and TRBJ1-2, with D possibly matching TRBD1 (5 bases). Trimming stripped 4 bases from V and 4 bases from J, with 17 bases between. The CDR3 sequence is 15 residues long. Germline V gene sequence: CDR1 SGHDT, CDR2 YYEEEE. This CDR3 reads CASSVGLESSYGYTF. DNA for the CDR3: TGTGCCAGCAGCGTGGGACTGGAGTCGAGCTATGGCTACACCTTC. Full variable domain (remainder filled in from reference TRBV5-6 and TRBJ1-2): DAGVTQSPTHLIKTRGQQVTLRCSPKSGHDTVSWYQQALGQGPQFIFQYYEEEERQRGNFPDRFSGHQFPNYSSELNVNALLLGDSALYLCASSVGLESSYGYTFGSGTRLTVV.

There are a few counts of this clone. The chain couples TRBV28 to TRBJ1-1; TRBD1 might be the D (6 bases). The CDR3 is 14 amino acids. Trimming removed 5 bases from V and 6 bases from J, with 16 bases in between. Germline V gene lookup returns CDR1 MDHEN and CDR2 SYDVKM. The CDR3 sequence is CASSPGDNGAEAFF. The DNA for the CDR3 is TGTGCCAGCAGTCCCGGGGACAACGGCGCTGAAGCTTTCTTT.

The chain links TRBV27 to TRBJ1-5; D might be TRBD1 (6 bases). The CDR3 consists of 13 residues. Per the germline V gene, CDR1 is MNHEY and CDR2 is SMNVEV (reference sequence). The germline V and J ends were trimmed by 8 bases and 1 base, with 9 bases remaining between them. The CDR3 DNA reads as TGTGCCAGCGGGAGGGGGAGCAATCAGCCCCAGCATTTT. Translated, it gives CASGRGSNQPQHF.